This TCR beta chain originates from a study of tissue T cells after allogeneic stem cell transplantation. Trimming took 1 base from V and 0 from J, leaving 3 bases between them. The CDR3 runs 13 residues. The germline gives CDR1 KGHPV, CDR2 FQNQEV (reference sequence). Time point: mouse harvest day 14 after allogeneic transplant. Each mouse received 10^7 T-cell-depleted marrow cells plus 10^6 splenic CD5+ T cells by tail vein. Tissues came from B6→BALB/c major-mismatch GVHD mice at day 7 or 14. Produced via immunoSEQ multiplex PCR; TCRdb's table is partial and in-frame only. The sample has 5,000 or so clones, 33% seen once. With regard to this clone: Gene names and germline refer to mouse. The read is 1 residue too short to cover the CDR3 end, so that end is filled in from the germline J gene.

The sequence derives from a female BALB/c mouse given C57BL/6 T cells with graft-versus-host disease after an allogeneic hematopoietic cell transplant. The sample comprised skin. The rearrangement uses TRBV26 and TRBJ1-2; D uncertain. Incomplete CDR3 DNA: TGTGCCAGCAGTCTGTGGGCAAACTCCGACTACACC. Its protein product is CASSLWANSDYT. The CDR3 as a whole reads CASSLWANSDYTF.